The subject of this entry is one T cell receptor beta chain. This clone's antigen is unknown. Nothing much larger sits one base from this clone, and base qualities are not available. The High Capacity cDNA Reverse Transcription Kit was used to reverse transcribe all of the isolated RNA, meaning that expressed TCRB transcripts were what got sequenced. Deep immunoSEQ sequencing was performed on naive, central memory and regulatory T cell samples, with an average of roughly 4 million total reads per sample. Sorted cells were lysed in RLT buffer, and RNA was extracted using DNase-treated RNeasy Micro or Mini kits according to cell number. Each cell subset was processed separately to prevent cross-contamination, with patient and healthy donor samples processed together. The immunoSEQ multiplex PCR was used to amplify TCRB sequences from cDNA, generating 87-bp fragments that spanned the CDR3 region. Sequencing of the amplicons was done on the Illumina HiSeq platform. From the authors' description of their analysis: PCR bias was corrected computationally using synthetic template baselines, and reads within Hamming distance 2 were collapsed, with unmergeable singletons discarded. Reads were aligned to IMGT to assign V, D and J genes, CDR3 length, and insertions or deletions at six rearrangement sites. Clonotype counts were normalized to sorted cell number within each subset before computing true diversity and Gini coefficients with the tcR R package. The overlap coefficient, calculated on TCRB nucleotide sequences, was used to quantify repertoire sharing. Sourced from immuneACCESS, this table was stored by TCRdb with only in-frame sequences that have V and J called. A share of the clones is absent; for the studies checked, an unresolved V gene accounts for under half, and the remainder has no known explanation. The DNA was the basis for D and trimming; V, J and clone size are from that table. In this sample the table shows 300,000 to 450,000 clones, 9.5% to 10% of which occur a single time. The top ten hold roughly 0.54% of the sample.

The data were taken from a study of beta chain features in type 1 diabetes (dated by TCRdb to about 2018). Describing the broader study: Mean age, gender distribution, total cell number and subset yield did not differ between patients and healthy donors. The study compared the TCRB repertoires of sorted circulating CD4+ T cell subsets in recently diagnosed type 1 diabetes patients with those in matched healthy donors. Across all samples, 90 million to 130 million sorted cells were examined, and cell number per subset correlated strongly with RNA yield. Regulatory and stem cell-like memory subsets were obtained from only 8 patients and roughly 8 healthy donors, while naive and central memory subsets were obtained from all 28 donors.

The paper's findings and limits, for the study overall: In all four CD4+ subsets, TCRB CDR3 length was moderately but significantly shorter in type 1 diabetes patients. Because cDNA rather than genomic DNA was sequenced, highly expressing activated cells could have been over-represented, although no difference in activation and CD3 levels was found between groups. Because small numbers of individuals were included in the HLA sub-analyses, any influence of HLA type on TCRB rearrangement was left unresolved. The naive, central memory and regulatory TCRB repertoires appeared to resemble one another more closely among patients than among healthy donors. PCR might favor shorter templates, but patient and control samples were amplified and corrected together, so any skew would affect both groups equally. Patients with type 1 diabetes made fewer insertions and deleted more nucleotides at VDJ recombination sites, implying thymic rearrangement abnormalities.

From each donor, a single peripheral blood sample of about 110 mL on average was drawn into heparinised tubes. A BD FACSAria II was used to sort naive, central memory, regulatory and stem cell-like memory CD4+ T cells with a panel that included CD45RO, CCR7, CD25, CD127, CD95 and CD27. All sorted populations exceeded 98% purity. PBMCs were isolated right away by Lymphoprep density gradient centrifugation and were stained directly, without culture. Samples were stained and sorted in pairs, with one healthy donor and one patient per experiment, so that batch effects were minimized. The TCR comes from a man aged 30-40 years with type 1 diabetes. The sample taken for sequencing was central memory CD4+ T cells from blood.

This receptor carries the CDR3 CASADQENTEAFF. The DNA sequence is as follows: TGCGCTAGCGCGGACCAGGAGAACACTGAAGCTTTCTTT. Rearrangement joined TRBV5-1 to TRBJ1-1, with no D gene named confidently. There are 13 amino acids in the CDR3, from cysteine to phenylalanine inclusive. Only the CDR3 region is kept as DNA, spanning 39 bases read in frame from base 1. CDR1 and CDR2, per the germline V gene, are SGHRS and YFSETQ. With the portions outside the CDR3 filled from the reference TRBV5-1 and TRBJ1-1 genes, the complete variable region becomes KAGVTQTPRYLIKTRGQQVTLSCSPISGHRSVSWYQQTPGQGLQFLFEYFSETQRNKGNFPGRFSGRQFSNSRSEMNVSTLELGDSALYLCASADQENTEAFFGQGTRLTVV.